Listed here is a single T cell receptor (beta chain). As handled by the study authors: Nucleated cell number was recorded as an estimate derived from reference gene primer amplification. Sequencing used immunoSEQ multiplex PCR; TCRdb keeps in-frame clones, though not all of them. V, J and clone size were drawn from that table, and D and trimming were deduced from the DNA. The repertoire includes about 240,000 clones, over 90% of them detected once, and roughly 0.79% sits in the top ten. V trimming: 6 bases; J trimming: 2 bases; junction bases outside the gene matches: 2. Germline CDR1 reads MDHEN; CDR2 reads SYDVKM. The length of the CDR3 is 13 residues. Seattle enrolled patients during active infection and tracked them longitudinally. This sample was included in a study of blood T cell repertoires in COVID-19. About the research overall: Italy, Spain and the United States were the sources of the convalescent and acute COVID-19 samples. T cells, B-cell-depleted T cells, or PBMCs supplied cDNA or gDNA.

The sequenced material came from peripheral blood. This sequence joins TRBV28 and TRBJ1-2, with TRBD1 matching over 8 bases. The clonotype originates from a young man with COVID-19, enrolled during active disease. This CDR3 is CASRNRGNYGYTF. CDR3 nucleotides: TGTGCCAGCAGGAACAGGGGGAACTATGGCTACACCTTC.